What follows are 5 T cell receptor beta chains derived from one specimen sequenced in a study of cytomegalovirus exposure and HLA in healthy donors. Use of 60 Vbeta and 13 Jbeta primers characterized the PCR. The data were produced by immunoSEQ multiplex PCR, yet TCRdb's version contains in-frame clones alone and is incomplete. This sample has 190,000 or so clones; around four fifths occur once, and the top ten carry around 1.5%. Sequencing was carried out using PBMCs. These TCRs come from a man aged 50 to 59 in good health and CMV-seronegative.

This chain connects TRBV7-2 to TRBJ2-5; TRBD2 might be the D (5 bases). The assigned J gene may be wrong: the sequence end matches TRBJ2-7 better. CDR3 length equals 15 residues. Germline loops: CDR1 SGHTA, CDR2 FQGNSA. CDR3: CASSYRYPGNYEQYF. CDR3 bases: TGTGCCAGCAGCTACCGGTACCCGGGGAACTACGAGCAGTACTTC.

The rearrangement uses TRBV7-6 and TRBJ2-6; 11 bases agree with TRBD1. Trimming cost V 2 bases and J 1 base; bases outside gene matches: 4. CDR3 size: 18 residues. The germline gives CDR1 SGHVS, CDR2 FNYEAQ. The CDR3 region is CASSLRGQGASGANVLTF. CDR3 in DNA: TGTGCCAGCAGCTTACGTGGACAGGGGGCATCTGGGGCCAACGTCCTGACTTTC. The complete variable domain, with remaining parts taken from reference TRBV7-6 and TRBJ2-6, reads GAGVSQSPRYKVTKRGQDVALRCDPISGHVSLYWYRQALGQGPEFLTYFNYEAQQDKSGLPNDRFSAERPEGSISTLTIQRTEQRDSAMYRCASSLRGQGASGANVLTFGAGSRLTVL.

The CDR3 loop is CASNPGLAGTDTQYF. As DNA, the CDR3 is TGTGCCTCCAATCCCGGACTAGCGGGCACAGATACGCAGTATTTT. The rearrangement links TRBV30 to TRBJ2-3, with TRBD2 matching 10 bases. This CDR3 has 15 amino acids. CDR1 and CDR2 from the germline V gene are GTSNPN and SVGIG (reference sequence). The J segment lost 1 base and the V segment lost 7 bases, leaving 8 bases of the junction unmatched.

This sequence joins TRBV2 and TRBJ2-5; D is possibly TRBD1 (7 bases). Trimming took off 1 base at V and 7 bases at J, with 10 bases between the two ends. CDR1 and CDR2 from the germline V gene are SNHLY and FYNNEI. CDR3 length: 13 residues. The CDR3 nucleotides read TGTGCCAGCAGTGAAGGGCAGGGGGGGACCCAGTACTTC. It specifies CASSEGQGGTQYF.

Comment on this clone: One end of the junction fails to match germline, which may point to a read error. Other DNA sequences of this sample code for an identical CDR3. The chain recombines TRBV7-9 with TRBJ1-5, with D tentatively TRBD1 (6 bases). The length of the CDR3 is 15 residues. CDR1 is SEHNR and CDR2 is FQNEAQ in the germline V gene (reference sequence). CDR3 region: CASSFGDISNQPQHF. DNA of the CDR3: TGCGCCAGCAGCTTCGGGGACATATCGAACCAGCCCCAGCATTTT.